The 26 T cell receptor beta chains below come from one sample, sequenced in a study of T cell repertoires in cytomegalovirus infection. One entry per CDR3 protein, called by TCRdb with MiXCR from the reads. The sample lists more than 250,000 distinct CDR3 sequences; roughly 13% were seen once. The sample taken for sequencing was PBMCs. The receptors were gathered from a human donor in good health (CMV status not recorded). Some clones in this sample may be carry-over from other donors' samples.

This clonotype was counted many times. This sequence joins TRBV27 and TRBJ2-7; 11 bases are a match to TRBD1. This CDR3 is 16 amino acids long. J lost 7 bases, V lost 5 bases, and 13 bases had no gene match. The germline V gene encodes CDR1 MNHEY and CDR2 SMNVEV (reference sequence). CDR3 sequence: CASSPGWGQGVFEQYF. The CDR3, as DNA: TGTGCCAGCAGTCCGGGGTGGGGACAGGGGGTATTTGAGCAGTACTTC.

The V and J genes are TRBV12-3 or TRBV12-4 and TRBJ2-3; maybe TRBD2 (5 bases). Trimming removed 4 bases from V and 3 bases from J, with 8 bases in between. The CDR3 totals 13 residues. The CDR3 protein is CASSYGLTDTQYF. CDR3 sequence (DNA): TGTGCCAGCAGTTACGGACTTACAGATACGCAGTATTTT.

Only a few counts were recorded for this clonotype. The rearrangement uses TRBV5-1 and TRBJ2-7; the match to TRBD2 covers 9 bases. The CDR3 totals 16 residues. Germline CDR1 and CDR2: SGHRS and YFSETQ. Germline trimming cut 4 bases from V and 2 bases from J; bases unmatched to any gene: 10. CDR3 loop: CASSPGLAFGTYEQYF. CDR3 nucleotide sequence: TGCGCCAGCAGCCCAGGACTAGCGTTTGGGACCTACGAGCAGTACTTC.

This clonotype has a count of ten or more. This chain uses TRBV7-2 with TRBJ2-2; D unresolved. V lost 9 bases and J 6 bases, leaving 14 bases between the germline ends. The CDR3 loop spans 13 amino acids. Germline values: CDR1 SGHTA, CDR2 FQGNSA. The CDR3 sequence is CARVGPRAGELFF. CDR3 nucleotide sequence: TGTGCCAGGGTAGGGCCGCGCGCCGGGGAGCTGTTTTTT. Full variable domain (missing parts from reference TRBV7-2 and TRBJ2-2): GAGVSQSPSNKVTEKGKDVELRCDPISGHTALYWYRQSLGQGLEFLIYFQGNSAPDKSGLPSDRFSAERTGGSVSTLTIQRTQQEDSAVYLCARVGPRAGELFFGEGSRLTVL.

This clonotype counts as medium-sized. V is TRBV7-3 and J is TRBJ2-7, with unresolved D. Germline CDR1 is SGHTA and CDR2 is FQGTGA. The CDR3 sequence is 15 residues long. Trimming cost V 5 bases and J 3 bases, with 17 bases left between them. CDR3 sequence (DNA): TGTGCCAGCAGCCCCGTGGCCGTTCCTTACTACGAGCAGTACTTC. Translating gives CASSPVAVPYYEQYF.

A few counts support this clonotype. V is TRBV20-1 and J is TRBJ2-1; D possibly corresponds to TRBD2 (5 bases). V was clipped by 4 bases and J by 0 bases, with 13 bases between them. This CDR3 contains 15 residues. Germline V gene data show CDR1 as DFQATT and CDR2 as SNEGSKA (reference sequence). The chain's CDR3 is CSAITDSNSYNEQFF. CDR3 coding DNA: TGCAGTGCTATAACGGACTCCAACTCCTACAATGAGCAGTTCTTC.

A few counts support this clonotype. The CDR3 coding sequence is TGTGCCAGCAGCTTAGGGGACAGAGCTTTCTTT. Residues: CASSLGDRAFF. The chain has TRBV7-9 and TRBJ1-1, with 7 bases fitting TRBD1. Looked up from germline, CDR1 is SEHNR and CDR2 is FQNEAQ (reference sequence). The V gene end was trimmed by 1 base and the J gene end by 10 bases; junction bases not matched to a gene: 0. This CDR3 is 11 amino acids long.

The chain combines TRBV7-3 with TRBJ2-3; 8 nucleotides line up with TRBD2. In germline, CDR1 is SGHTA, CDR2 FQGTGA. The V and J ends lost 5 bases and 8 bases, in that order; junction bases with no gene match: 3. The CDR3 totals 12 residues. DNA of the CDR3: TGTGCCAGCAGCCCTCGGGGGGGTACGCAGTATTTT. The encoded protein is CASSPRGGTQYF.

V and J are TRBV5-1 and TRBJ1-1; D may be TRBD1 (5 bases). V lost 5 bases and J lost 7, with 12 bases in between. Germline V CDR1 and CDR2: SGHRS, YFSETQ. CDR3 length: 12 residues. CDR3 amino acids: CASRRGSDEAFF. The CDR3 nucleotides are TGCGCCAGCAGACGGGGGTCGGATGAAGCTTTCTTT. The complete variable domain, with remaining parts taken from reference TRBV5-1 and TRBJ1-1, reads KAGVTQTPRYLIKTRGQQVTLSCSPISGHRSVSWYQQTPGQGLQFLFEYFSETQRNKGNFPGRFSGRQFSNSRSEMNVSTLELGDSALYLCASRRGSDEAFFGQGTRLTVV.

This clonotype has just a few counts. The chain carries TRBV6-6 and TRBJ2-3, with a weak D call TRBD1 (6 bases). Per germline, CDR1 MNHNY and CDR2 SVGAGI (reference sequence). V gave up 6 bases and J gave up 10 bases, with 20 bases separating them. This CDR3 region has 14 residues. Written as DNA, the CDR3 is TGTGCCAGCAGCCCTAACCTCGGACAGTCTGCGCAGTATTTT. This sequence encodes CASSPNLGQSAQYF.

This clonotype was picked up many times. The V call is TRBV6-5, the J call TRBJ2-7; D is perhaps TRBD2 (5 bases). The CDR3 has 15 amino acids. Germline V CDR1 and CDR2: MNHEY, SVGAGI. V shed 0 bases and J shed 2 bases, with 11 bases lying between them. CDR3 loop: CASSYSSGVPYEQYF. CDR3 sequence (DNA): TGTGCCAGCAGTTACTCCTCCGGGGTTCCCTACGAGCAGTACTTC.

With regard to this clonotype: A much larger clone is a single base away; this may be a read error. This chain connects TRBV12-3 or TRBV12-4 to TRBJ1-1; the D is unclear. Trimming removed 5 bases from V and 0 bases from J, with 19 bases in between. CDR3 length: 17 amino acids. DNA of the CDR3: TGTGCCAGCAGTCGTGAGAGGCTTTCAACCATGAACACTGAAGCTTTCTTT. It is translated as CASSRERLSTMNTEAFF.

As regards this clonotype: A single base separates this from a much larger clone, so it may be a read error. The V gene is TRBV19, the J gene TRBJ2-7, with 10 bases lining up with TRBD1. Germline V gives CDR1 LNHDA, CDR2 SQIVND (reference sequence). Germline trimming cut 2 bases from V and 0 bases from J; bases unmatched to any gene: 4. This CDR3 comprises 16 residues. CDR3 loop: CASSIYGQGGSYEQYF. For the CDR3, the DNA is TGTGCCAGTAGTATATACGGACAGGGGGGCTCCTACGAGCAGTACTTC. Combining the CDR3 with reference TRBV19 and TRBJ2-7 gives the whole variable domain DGGITQSPKYLFRKEGQNVTLSCEQNLNHDAMYWYRQDPGQGLRLIYYSQIVNDFQKGDIAEGYSVSREKKESFPLTVTSAQKNPTAFYLCASSIYGQGGSYEQYFGPGTRLTVT.

V gene TRBV15 combines with J gene TRBJ2-2; tentatively, D is TRBD1 (7 bases). V was pared by 5 bases and J by 3 bases, with 13 bases between. The CDR3 is 15 amino acids. The germline V gene has CDR1 LNHNV and CDR2 YYDKDF (reference sequence). CDR3 sequence (DNA): TGTGCCACCAGCGGAGGGGGCAGAGACACCGGGGAGCTGTTTTTT. It is translated as CATSGGGRDTGELFF.

This clonotype has at least ten counts. CDR3 in amino acids: CASSQDPQGAQSYGYTF. CDR3 coding DNA: TGCGCCAGCAGCCAAGATCCTCAGGGGGCGCAATCCTATGGCTACACCTTC. The J gene is TRBJ1-2, the V gene TRBV4-1, with TRBD1 matching 8 bases. The ends lost 0 bases at V and 4 bases at J; junction bases unmatched: 10. From germline, CDR1 is MGHRA and CDR2 YSYEKL. This CDR3 comprises 17 residues.

This clonotype showed up many times. Relative to the germline gene, one junction end is altered; a read error may explain this. The chain has TRBV20-1 and TRBJ2-7; D unresolved. Germline CDR1 and CDR2: DFQATT and SNEGSKA (reference sequence). CDR3 length: 11 residues. The CDR3 DNA sequence: TGCAGTGTTAGACAAAGCTACGAGCAGTACTTC. Amino acid sequence: CSVRQSYEQYF.

This clonotype showed up just a few times. The V gene is TRBV28, the J gene TRBJ2-7; the match to TRBD1 covers 8 bases. Germline lookup yields CDR1 MDHEN and CDR2 SYDVKM. After removal of 1 base from V and 8 bases from J, the junction contained 7 bases not matched to a gene. The CDR3 covers 14 residues. As DNA, the CDR3 is TGTGCCAGCAGTTTATTCGGACAGGGTGGAAAGCAGTACTTC. Encoded protein: CASSLFGQGGKQYF.

The chain couples TRBV19 to TRBJ2-3; unclear D gene. Trimming stripped 5 bases from V and 4 bases from J, with 16 bases between. Germline V lookup: CDR1 LNHDA, CDR2 SQIVND (reference sequence). This CDR3 has 15 residues. This CDR3 reads CASSVEPVSADTQYF. DNA for the CDR3: TGTGCCAGTAGTGTTGAACCCGTTTCGGCAGATACGCAGTATTTT.

The chain couples TRBV5-4 to TRBJ1-5, with a weak D call TRBD1 (5 bases). Trimming pared 4 bases from V and 6 bases from J, leaving 14 bases between. Germline lookup yields CDR1 SGHNT and CDR2 YYREEE (reference sequence). The CDR3 is 14 residues long. CDR3 sequence (DNA): TGTGCCAGCAGCCAGAGCCCCGGGGGTCAGCCCCAGCATTTT. Its protein product is CASSQSPGGQPQHF.

This clonotype has ten or more counts. This chain links TRBV7-2 with TRBJ1-1, with TRBD1 identical over 8 bases. Germline trimming cut 3 bases from V and 8 bases from J; bases unmatched to any gene: 14. Germline loops: CDR1 SGHTA, CDR2 FQGNSA. The CDR3 consists of 16 residues. The CDR3 region has the DNA TGTGCCAGCAGCTTCTGGATCGTAAATAGACAGGGGGAAGCTTTCTTT. This sequence encodes CASSFWIVNRQGEAFF.

This clonotype was seen ten or more times. The chain recombines TRBV7-2 with TRBJ2-7; 12 nucleotides match TRBD2. CDR3 size: 16 residues. Trimming at V came to 6 bases and at J to 6 bases, leaving 12 bases not matched to a gene. Germline V CDR1 and CDR2: SGHTA, FQGNSA. Here the CDR3 DNA reads TGTGCCAGCAGTTATACCGGGACTAGCGGGTCTCGCGAGCAGTACTTC. Translation: CASSYTGTSGSREQYF.

The sample holds many counts of this clonotype. The chain recombines TRBV6-2 or TRBV6-3 with TRBJ1-1; D gene uncertain. Germline values: CDR1 MNHEY, CDR2 SVGEGT. The CDR3 has 14 amino acids. The V gene lost 6 bases and the J gene lost 0 bases, with 11 bases spanning the gap. Here the CDR3 DNA reads TGTGCCAGCAGACAAGGGAGTCTGAACACTGAAGCTTTCTTT. Its protein product is CASRQGSLNTEAFF.

This rearrangement joins TRBV9 to TRBJ1-1; tentatively, D is TRBD1 (5 bases). The V end lost 4 bases, the J end lost 1 base, and 14 bases lay between the germline ends. The CDR3 runs to 15 residues. CDR1 is SGDLS and CDR2 is YYNGEE in the germline V gene. The CDR3: CASSPTGRTNTEAFF. The CDR3 nucleotides are TGTGCCAGCAGCCCAACGGGACGGACGAACACTGAAGCTTTCTTT.

This clonotype has ten or more counts. V and J are TRBV25-1 and TRBJ1-2; D gene uncertain. The CDR3 runs to 14 residues. The germline V gene encodes CDR1 MGHDK and CDR2 SYGVNS. Trimming took off 4 bases at V and 4 bases at J, with 13 bases between the two ends. The CDR3 DNA sequence: TGTGCCAGCAGTGGCCCCCCGCCGTCCTATGGCTACACCTTC. As protein: CASSGPPPSYGYTF.

The V gene is TRBV6-6, the J gene TRBJ2-7; D may be TRBD1 (6 bases). Trimming pared 0 bases from V and 3 bases from J, leaving 15 bases between. The length of the CDR3 is 16 residues. The germline V gene has CDR1 MNHNY and CDR2 SVGAGI (reference sequence). The CDR3 protein is CASSYSDSLLGYEQYF. CDR3 DNA sequence: TGTGCCAGCAGTTACTCGGACAGTCTGTTGGGCTACGAGCAGTACTTC.

This clonotype occurred many times. The rearrangement uses TRBV6-2 or TRBV6-3 and TRBJ1-2, with unresolved D. Germline CDR1 reads MNHEY; CDR2 reads SVGEGT. Trimming took 7 bases from V and 7 from J, leaving 10 bases between them. The CDR3 is 11 residues long. CDR3 nucleotides: TGTGCCAGCATGAGGAGCGGTGGCTACACCTTC. Its translation: CASMRSGGYTF.